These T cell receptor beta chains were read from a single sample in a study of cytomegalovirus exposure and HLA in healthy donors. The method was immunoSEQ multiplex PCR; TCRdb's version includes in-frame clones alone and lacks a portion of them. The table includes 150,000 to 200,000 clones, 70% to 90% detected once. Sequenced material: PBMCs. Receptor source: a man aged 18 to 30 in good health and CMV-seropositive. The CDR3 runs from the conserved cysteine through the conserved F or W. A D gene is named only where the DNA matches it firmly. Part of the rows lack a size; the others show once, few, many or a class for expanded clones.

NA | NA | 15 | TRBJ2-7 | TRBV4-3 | CASSQDPTASYEQYF | TGCGCCAGCAGCCAAGACCCGACAGCGTCCTACGAGCAGTACTTC
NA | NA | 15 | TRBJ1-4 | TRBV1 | CTSSPPGQGDEKLFF | TGCACCAGCAGCCCCCCGGGACAGGGCGATGAAAAACTGTTTTTT
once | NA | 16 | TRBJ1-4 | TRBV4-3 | CASSQVRETTNEKLFF | TGCGCCAGCAGCCAAGTCAGGGAAACAACTAATGAAAAACTGTTTTTT
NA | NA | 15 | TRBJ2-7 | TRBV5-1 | CASSYDSYTTYEQYF | TGCGCCAGCAGCTACGACAGCTACACAACCTACGAGCAGTACTTC
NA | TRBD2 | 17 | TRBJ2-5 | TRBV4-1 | CASSQGLAGAKQETQYF | TGCGCCAGCAGCCAAGGACTAGCGGGGGCGAAACAAGAGACCCAGTACTTC
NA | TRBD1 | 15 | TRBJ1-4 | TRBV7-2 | CASSLGPGQVEKLFF | TGTGCCAGCAGCTTAGGTCCGGGACAGGTTGAAAAACTGTTTTTT
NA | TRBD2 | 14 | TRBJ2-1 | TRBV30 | CAWRSGGAINEQFF | TGTGCCTGGAGGAGCGGGGGGGCTATTAATGAGCAGTTCTTC
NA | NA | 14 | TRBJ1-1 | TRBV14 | CASSQTTGYTEAFF | TGTGCCAGCAGCCAGACCACAGGATACACTGAAGCTTTCTTT
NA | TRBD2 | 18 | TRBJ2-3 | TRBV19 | CASTIGSGGAGVPDTQYF | TGTGCCAGTACAATCGGTAGCGGGGGGGCCGGAGTCCCAGATACGCAGTATTTT
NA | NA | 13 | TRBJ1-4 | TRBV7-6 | CASSFSLNEKLFF | TGTGCCAGCAGCTTTAGCCTTAATGAAAAACTGTTTTTT
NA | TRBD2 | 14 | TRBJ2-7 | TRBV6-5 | CASSYGTSGYEQYF | TGTGCCAGCAGTTACGGGACTAGCGGATACGAGCAGTACTTC
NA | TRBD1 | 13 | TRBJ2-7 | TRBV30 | CAWSGDRRHEQYF | TGTGCCTGGAGTGGGGACAGGAGGCACGAGCAGTACTTC
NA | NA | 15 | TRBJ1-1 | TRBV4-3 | CASSQAVGGGTEAFF | TGCGCCAGCAGCCAAGCTGTCGGGGGTGGTACTGAAGCTTTCTTT
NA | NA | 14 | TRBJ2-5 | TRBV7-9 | CASSTHTYQETQYF | TGTGCCAGCAGCACGCACACGTACCAAGAGACCCAGTACTTC
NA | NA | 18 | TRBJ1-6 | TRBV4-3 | CASSQDSAGSSYNSPLHF | TGCGCCAGCAGCCAAGATTCAGCCGGGAGCTCCTATAATTCACCCCTCCACTTT
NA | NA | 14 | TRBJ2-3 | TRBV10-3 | CAISEPVSTDTQYF | TGTGCCATCAGTGAACCGGTTAGCACAGATACGCAGTATTTT
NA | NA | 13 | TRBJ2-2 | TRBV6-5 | CASSYSRSGELFF | TGTGCCAGCAGTTACTCGAGGAGCGGGGAGCTGTTTTTT
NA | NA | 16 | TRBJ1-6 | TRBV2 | CASRFTGFQDNSPLHF | TGTGCCAGCAGATTTACAGGGTTTCAGGATAATTCACCCCTCCACTTT
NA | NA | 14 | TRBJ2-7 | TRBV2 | CASNLAPHRSPRYF | TGTGCCAGCAACCTCGCCCCACACAGATCCCCCCGGTACTTC
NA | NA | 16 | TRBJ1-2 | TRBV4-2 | CASSQDHQALGGGYTF | TGTGCCAGCAGCCAAGATCATCAGGCTCTGGGGGGTGGCTACACCTTC
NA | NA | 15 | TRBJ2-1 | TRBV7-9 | CASSLKPNVGGEQFF | TGTGCCAGCAGCTTAAAGCCGAACGTGGGGGGTGAGCAGTTCTTC
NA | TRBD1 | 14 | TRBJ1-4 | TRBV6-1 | CASSVQGSGEKLFF | TGTGCCAGCAGCGTACAGGGGTCGGGCGAAAAACTGTTTTTT
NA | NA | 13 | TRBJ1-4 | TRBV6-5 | CASSRGTFEKLFF | TGTGCCAGCAGCAGAGGGACATTTGAAAAACTGTTTTTT
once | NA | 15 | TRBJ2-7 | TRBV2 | CASSEEAGISYEQYF | TGTGCCAGCAGTGAGGAGGCAGGTATTTCCTACGAGCAGTACTTC
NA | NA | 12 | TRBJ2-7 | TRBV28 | CASSLGLYEQYF | TGTGCCAGCAGCTTAGGGCTTTACGAGCAGTACTTC
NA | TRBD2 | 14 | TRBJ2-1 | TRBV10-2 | CASSDQLAGDEQFF | TGCGCCAGCAGTGACCAACTAGCGGGGGATGAGCAGTTCTTC
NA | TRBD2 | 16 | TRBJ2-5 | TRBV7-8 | CASSLGGAGGKETQYF | TGTGCCAGCAGCTTAGGCGGAGCGGGGGGTAAAGAGACCCAGTACTTC
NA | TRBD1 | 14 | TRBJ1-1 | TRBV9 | CASSSRQGATEAFF | TGTGCCAGCAGCTCTCGACAGGGGGCTACTGAAGCTTTCTTT
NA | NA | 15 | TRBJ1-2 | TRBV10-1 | CASRLDRGSNYGYTF | TGCGCCAGCAGATTGGACAGAGGCTCTAACTATGGCTACACCTTC
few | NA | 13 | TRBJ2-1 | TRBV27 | CASSLSHLLEQFF | TGTGCCAGCAGCCTATCCCACTTACTCGAGCAGTTCTTC
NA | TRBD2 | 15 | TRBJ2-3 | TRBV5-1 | CASSWEKAGGRAQYF | TGCGCCAGCAGCTGGGAGAAAGCGGGGGGGCGTGCGCAGTATTTT
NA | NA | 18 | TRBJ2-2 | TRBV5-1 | CASSFDTMGGTSTGELFF | TGCGCCAGCAGCTTCGATACTATGGGGGGTACATCCACAGGGGAGCTGTTTTTT
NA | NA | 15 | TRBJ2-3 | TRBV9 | CASSGVGGATDTQYF | TGTGCCAGCAGCGGTGTTGGCGGGGCCACAGATACGCAGTATTTT
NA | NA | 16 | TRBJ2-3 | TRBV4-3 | CASSQQPGGGGNTQYF | TGCGCCAGCAGCCAACAACCTGGGGGCGGCGGAAATACGCAGTATTTT